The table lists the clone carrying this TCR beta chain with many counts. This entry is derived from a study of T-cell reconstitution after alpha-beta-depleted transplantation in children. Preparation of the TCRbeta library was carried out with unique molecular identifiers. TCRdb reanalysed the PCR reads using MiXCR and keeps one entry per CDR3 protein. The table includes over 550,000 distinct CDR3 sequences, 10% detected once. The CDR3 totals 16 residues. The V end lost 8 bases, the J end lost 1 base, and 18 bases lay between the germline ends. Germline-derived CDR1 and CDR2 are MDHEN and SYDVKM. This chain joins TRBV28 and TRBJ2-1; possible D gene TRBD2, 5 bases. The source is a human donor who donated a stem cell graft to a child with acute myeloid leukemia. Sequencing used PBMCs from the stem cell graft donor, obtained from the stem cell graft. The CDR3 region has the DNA TGTGCCAGCCTGACCTGGGCTAGCAGTTCCTACAATGAGCAGTTCTTC. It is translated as CASLTWASSSYNEQFF. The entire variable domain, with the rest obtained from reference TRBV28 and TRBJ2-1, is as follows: DVKVTQSSRYLVKRTGEKVFLECVQDMDHENMFWYRQDPGLGLRLIYFSYDVKMKEKGDIPEGYSVSREKKERFSLILESASTNQTSMYLCASLTWASSSYNEQFFGPGTRLTVL.